The 29 T cell receptor beta chains in this list originate from one sample, sequenced in a study of regulatory T cells in long-lasting Graves disease (dated by TCRdb to the early 2020s). In the paper's terms, the time point label means: persistent/refractory GD, antithyroid drugs over 5 years with positive TRAb. For both TCR sequencing and RNA sequencing, RNA was extracted from PBMCs in TRIzol. Libraries were made using multiplex PCR. The instrument was an Illumina HiSeq 4000. CDR3 regions were amplified by Arm-PCR with iRepertoire HTBI primers to construct TCR beta libraries. TCRdb applied fastp at Q25 and MiXCR to the public reads, then kept only in-frame beta chains. One record per CDR3 amino acid sequence lists the most common genes and DNA. Counted in this sample were about 660,000 distinct CDR3 sequences; approximately 31% of them appeared once. Under 50% of the sample is taken by the ten largest.

Here the sequenced sample was peripheral blood mononuclear cells (PBMCs), taken when the disease was refractory, from a patient treated with antithyroid drugs. The receptor set was obtained from a female donor with Graves disease.

The CDR3: CASEGSSYNSPLHF. CDR3 DNA: TGTGCCAGCGAAGGGAGCTCCTATAATTCACCCCTCCACTTT. The rearrangement uses TRBV7-2 and TRBJ1-6; D is unclear. The germline gives CDR1 SGHTA, CDR2 FQGNSA. CDR3 length equals 14 residues. V gave up 8 bases and J gave up 0 bases, with 8 bases separating them.

This clonotype has a count of ten or more. The chain is built from TRBV12-3 or TRBV12-4 and TRBJ1-2, with D maybe TRBD1 (6 bases). V was trimmed by 7 bases and J by 6 bases, leaving 12 bases between them. CDR3 length equals 12 residues. The DNA for the CDR3 is TGTGCCAGCACCAGCCGGGACAATGGCTACACCTTC. This codes for CASTSRDNGYTF.

Ten or more counts support this clonotype. This chain uses TRBV12-3 or TRBV12-4 with TRBJ1-1, with 7 bases matching TRBD1. The CDR3 runs 14 residues. Germline trimming cut 3 bases from V and 4 bases from J; bases unmatched to any gene: 5. CDR3 loop: CASSFTGTVTEAFF. CDR3 coding DNA: TGTGCCAGCAGTTTCACCGGGACAGTCACTGAAGCTTTCTTT.

This clonotype was seen a few times. The chain recombines TRBV19 with TRBJ1-2; D perhaps matches TRBD1 (5 bases). The CDR3 is 13 residues long. V lost 7 bases and J lost 5, with 14 bases in between. Per germline, CDR1 LNHDA and CDR2 SQIVND (reference sequence). The CDR3 spells CASTLNRQYGYTF. The CDR3 region has the DNA TGTGCCAGTACCCTTAACCGACAGTATGGCTACACCTTC.

This clonotype was seen a few times. The conserved final phenylalanine or tryptophan is absent from the CDR3, which likely points to a read error. V usage is TRBV30 and J usage is TRBJ1-6; D gene ambiguous. The CDR3 consists of 13 residues. The V gene lost 3 bases and the J gene lost 2 bases, with 5 bases spanning the gap. CDR1 and CDR2 from the germline V gene are GTSNPN and SVGIG (reference sequence). CDR3 region: CAWRTAYNSPLHL. The DNA for the CDR3 is TGTGCCTGGAGAACAGCCTATAATTCACCCCTCCACTTG.

The chain has TRBV30 and TRBJ1-2, with unresolved D. V dropped 0 bases and J dropped 4 bases, with 18 bases sitting between them. Germline CDR1 reads GTSNPN; CDR2 reads SVGIG (reference sequence). The CDR3 extends over 16 amino acids. CDR3 region: CAWSVYERSRSYGYTF. The DNA for the CDR3 is TGTGCCTGGAGTGTCTATGAGAGAAGTCGTTCCTATGGCTACACCTTC.

This clonotype was seen more than once but under ten times. V gene TRBV11-2 combines with J gene TRBJ1-5; D might be TRBD1 (5 bases). From germline, CDR1 is SGHAT and CDR2 FQNNGV. V was clipped by 5 bases and J by 6 bases, with 17 bases between them. CDR3 length: 15 residues. The DNA of the CDR3 is TGTGCCAGCAGCCGGGGGACGTTAGACGTTCAGCCCCAGCATTTT. It translates to CASSRGTLDVQPQHF.

This clonotype was recorded at least ten times. The rearrangement joins TRBV2 to TRBJ1-5; D ambiguous. Germline V gives CDR1 SNHLY, CDR2 FYNNEI. The CDR3 has 13 residues. Trimming stripped 6 bases from V and 3 bases from J, with 9 bases between. CDR3 amino acids: CASRVTTNQPQHF. As DNA, the CDR3 is TGTGCCAGCAGAGTTACCACCAATCAGCCCCAGCATTTT.

The J gene is TRBJ1-2, the V gene TRBV10-3, with 7 positions matching TRBD1. The CDR3 totals 14 residues. J was trimmed by 4 bases and V by 6 bases; bases with no gene match: 8. CDR1 ENHRY and CDR2 SYGVKD come from the germline V gene. The chain's CDR3 is CAIREQGTSYGYTF. In DNA form, the CDR3 reads TGTGCCATCAGGGAACAGGGGACCTCCTATGGCTACACCTTC.

This clonotype was counted only a few times. This chain joins TRBV11-2 and TRBJ1-4; no clear D gene. Trimming removed 3 bases at V and 4 bases at J, with 9 bases between. The CDR3 totals 14 residues. The germline V gene encodes CDR1 SGHAT and CDR2 FQNNGV. The chain's CDR3 is CASSFGAVNEKLFF. DNA for the CDR3: TGTGCCAGCAGCTTCGGCGCAGTTAATGAAAAACTGTTTTTT.

With regard to this clonotype: One junction end does not reproduce the germline sequence, and a read error may be involved. The chain joins TRBV6-5 to TRBJ1-3; no definite D call. CDR1 MNHEY and CDR2 SVGAGI come from the germline V gene. CDR3 length: 15 residues. The CDR3 protein is CAGSYSQTSGNTIYF. The CDR3, as DNA: TGTGCCGGCAGTTATAGTCAGACCTCTGGAAACACCATATATTTT.

The rearrangement links TRBV20-1 to TRBJ1-2; 9 bases align to TRBD1. The CDR3 extends over 13 amino acids. CDR1 DFQATT and CDR2 SNEGSKA come from the germline V gene (reference sequence). With V trimmed by 6 bases and J by 3 bases, 5 bases remained unmatched. The CDR3 loop is CSARDRADYGYTF. The DNA of the CDR3 is TGCAGTGCGCGGGACAGGGCGGACTATGGCTACACCTTC.

This clonotype was counted a few times. J is TRBJ1-1 and V is TRBV20-1; D unclear. Trimming took 8 bases from V and 0 from J, leaving 13 bases between them. Germline values: CDR1 DFQATT, CDR2 SNEGSKA (reference sequence). CDR3 length: 13 residues. CDR3 DNA sequence: TGCAGTTCATACGACCCATTGAACACTGAAGCTTTCTTT. Protein: CSSYDPLNTEAFF.

The rearrangement links TRBV27 to TRBJ2-5; 9 bases align to TRBD2. V shed 2 bases, J shed 1 base, and the junction held 8 bases outside the gene matches. From germline, CDR1 is MNHEY and CDR2 SMNVEV (reference sequence). The CDR3 has 17 residues. The CDR3 nucleotides read TGTGCCAGCAGTTTAAGGCTAGCGGGAAGGGCCCAAGAGACCCAGTACTTC. As protein: CASSLRLAGRAQETQYF.

There are a few counts of this clonotype. V gene TRBV7-6 combines with J gene TRBJ1-4; D unclear. The CDR3 contains 12 residues. Germline CDR1 and CDR2: SGHVS and FNYEAQ. V dropped 3 bases and J dropped 3 bases, with 2 bases sitting between them. CDR3 in DNA: TGTGCCAGCAGCTTGGCTAATGAAAAACTGTTTTTT. Translating gives CASSLANEKLFF. Full variable domain (missing parts from reference TRBV7-6 and TRBJ1-4): GAGVSQSPRYKVTKRGQDVALRCDPISGHVSLYWYRQALGQGPEFLTYFNYEAQQDKSGLPNDRFSAERPEGSISTLTIQRTEQRDSAMYRCASSLANEKLFFGSGTQLSVL.

The chain recombines TRBV28 with TRBJ2-3, with 11 bases matching TRBD2. V lost 3 bases, J lost 3 bases, and 5 bases stayed unmatched. In germline, CDR1 is MDHEN, CDR2 SYDVKM. This CDR3 has 16 amino acids. The CDR3 loop is CASSFSGRGETDTQYF. The CDR3, as DNA: TGTGCCAGCAGTTTTAGCGGGAGGGGGGAGACAGATACGCAGTATTTT.

The chain links TRBV27 to TRBJ2-1; 7 nucleotides match TRBD1. Per germline, CDR1 MNHEY and CDR2 SMNVEV (reference sequence). This CDR3 is 12 amino acids long. V lost 3 bases and J lost 10; bases outside the gene matches: 3. In nucleotides, the CDR3 is TGTGCCAGCAGTTTCGACAGGGCGGAGCAGTTCTTC. It yields the protein CASSFDRAEQFF.

Many counts were recorded for this clonotype. This chain connects TRBV12-3 or TRBV12-4 to TRBJ2-7, with D possibly TRBD2 on 6 matching bases. V lost 6 bases, J lost 7 bases, and 22 bases lay in between. CDR3 size: 15 residues. CDR3: CASSLPGTRSGEQYF. In DNA, the CDR3 is TGTGCCAGCAGCCTTCCCGGGACCCGGAGCGGGGAGCAGTACTTC.

This clonotype was detected a few times. This sequence joins TRBV29-1 and TRBJ1-4; 7 bases agree with TRBD1. V lost 2 bases to trimming and J lost 3 bases; unmatched junction nucleotides: 9. Germline CDR1 reads SQVTM; CDR2 reads ANQGSEA. The CDR3 spans 16 residues. This chain's CDR3 is CSVEKGQGGPNEKLFF. Here the CDR3 DNA reads TGCAGCGTTGAAAAAGGTCAGGGGGGTCCTAATGAAAAACTGTTTTTT.

The gene calls are TRBV5-4 and TRBJ2-5; the D gene could be TRBD1 or TRBD2 (6 bases each). The V end lost 2 bases, the J end lost 4 bases, and 12 bases lay between the germline ends. CDR1 and CDR2 (germline): SGHNT, YYREEE (reference sequence). The CDR3 extends over 14 amino acids. The CDR3 DNA is TGTGCCAGCAGCTTCTCGGGGGCCGGAGAGACCCAGTACTTC. It translates to CASSFSGAGETQYF.

The chain combines TRBV19 with TRBJ1-1; D might be TRBD1 (6 bases). CDR1 and CDR2 (germline): LNHDA, SQIVND (reference sequence). The CDR3 has 15 residues. V shed 7 bases and J shed 0 bases, with 15 bases lying between them. The CDR3 coding sequence is TGTGCCAGTACAGAGTCGGACAGCATGAACACTGAAGCTTTCTTT. Translating gives CASTESDSMNTEAFF.

In its sample, this clonotype was seen once. CDR3 coding DNA: TGTGCCTGGAGTGGAACGAGGGGGCGAGACAATGCAGAGCAGTTCTTC. It yields the protein CAWSGTRGRDNAEQFF. J is TRBJ2-1 and V is TRBV30, with TRBD1 matching over 7 bases. Germline V lookup: CDR1 GTSNPN, CDR2 SVGIG (reference sequence). V lost 1 base and J lost 10; bases outside the gene matches: 16. The CDR3 spans 16 residues.

This clonotype was counted ten times or more. V usage is TRBV27 and J usage is TRBJ2-7, with D possibly being TRBD1 (6 bases). Germline V CDR1 and CDR2: MNHEY, SMNVEV (reference sequence). Trimming cost V 2 bases and J 4 bases, with 12 bases left between them. The CDR3 has 14 residues. Written as DNA, the CDR3 is TGTGCCAGCAGTTTAGGTACAGGGAAGTACGAGCAGTACTTC. Protein product: CASSLGTGKYEQYF.

The rearrangement joins TRBV10-2 to TRBJ1-2; 7 positions match TRBD1. The trim removed 7 bases at V and 6 bases at J, leaving 8 bases unmatched. This CDR3 comprises 13 residues. The germline CDR1 and CDR2 sequences are WSHSY and SAAADI. CDR3 in DNA: TGCGCCAGCACACGTCGGGACAGAGATGGCTACACCTTC. It is translated as CASTRRDRDGYTF.

This clonotype occurred a few times. V is TRBV7-2 and J is TRBJ1-1, with TRBD1 identical over 8 bases. Losses at the gene ends were 4 bases for V and 8 bases for J; bases not matched to a gene: 21. Germline values: CDR1 SGHTA, CDR2 FQGNSA. The CDR3 consists of 18 residues. In nucleotides, the CDR3 is TGTGCCAGCAGCTCAACGACAGGGGCCGTTAAGCCACACCCAGAAGCTTTCTTT. This translates into CASSSTTGAVKPHPEAFF. Full variable domain (rest looked up from reference TRBV7-2 and TRBJ1-1): GAGVSQSPSNKVTEKGKDVELRCDPISGHTALYWYRQSLGQGLEFLIYFQGNSAPDKSGLPSDRFSAERTGGSVSTLTIQRTQQEDSAVYLCASSSTTGAVKPHPEAFFGQGTRLTVV.

This clonotype was seen many times. This chain connects TRBV2 to TRBJ2-7, with 7 bases fitting TRBD1. CDR1 SNHLY and CDR2 FYNNEI come from the germline V gene. CDR3 length: 14 residues. V shed 6 bases and J 2 bases; nucleotides not matched to a gene: 7. In DNA form, the CDR3 reads TGTGCCAGCAGGGAGACAGGGTTAGCCTACGAGCAGTACTTC. As protein: CASRETGLAYEQYF. The full variable domain, with the rest looked up from reference TRBV2 and TRBJ2-7, is EPEVTQTPSHQVTQMGQEVILRCVPISNHLYFYWYRQILGQKVEFLVSFYNNEISEKSEIFDDQFSVERPDGSNFTLKIRSTKLEDSAMYFCASRETGLAYEQYFGPGTRLTVT.

The chain links TRBV3-1 to TRBJ2-2; perhaps TRBD2 as D (6 bases). V lost 1 base to trimming and J lost 2 bases, with 8 bases between them. Germline CDR1 is LGHDT and CDR2 is YNNKEL (reference sequence). This CDR3 has 15 amino acids. Here the CDR3 DNA reads TGTGCCAGCAGCCAAGTTGGGACTAACACCGGGGAGCTGTTTTTT. Translating gives CASSQVGTNTGELFF.

This clonotype was detected ten times or more. V and J are TRBV2 and TRBJ2-7; D is perhaps TRBD2 (5 bases). This CDR3 spans 12 amino acids. Per the germline V gene, CDR1 is SNHLY and CDR2 is FYNNEI. V gave up 5 bases and J gave up 6 bases, with 11 bases separating them. The CDR3 DNA reads as TGTGCCAGCAGTCAACTAGTCGCCGAGCAGTACTTC. It codes for CASSQLVAEQYF.

This clonotype occurred a few times. The chain is built from TRBV6-1 and TRBJ1-5; possibly TRBD1 for D (6 bases). Germline-derived CDR1 and CDR2 are MNHNS and SASEGT. Trimming cost V 0 bases and J 5 bases, with 11 bases left between them. CDR3 length: 15 amino acids. The CDR3 here is CASSEAGGLYQPQHF. CDR3 in DNA: TGTGCCAGCAGTGAAGCTGGGGGCCTTTATCAGCCCCAGCATTTT.